This TCR beta chain was recovered during a study of response to subunit inactivated influenza vaccine. Study-level results: The authors put forward the suggestion that each seasonal influenza vaccination may bring in only a limited number of new T cells.

TCRdb used MiXCR to reprocess the RT-PCR reads, holding one entry per CDR3 protein. The sample includes 530,000 or so distinct CDR3 sequences, 12% to 15% seen only once; the top ten take 11%. The germline V gene has CDR1 SQVTM and CDR2 ANQGSEA. CDR3 length equals 13 residues. The ends lost 8 bases at V and 0 bases at J; junction bases unmatched: 5. In this sample, this clonotype turned up a few times. Its cognate antigen is unknown. The sequence derives from a man between 50 and 59 years old who received an inactivated influenza vaccine. The chain is built from TRBV29-1 and TRBJ2-3; TRBD2 agrees at 7 bases. The sample here was PBMCs from blood, taken approximately 12 days after vaccination. The CDR3 nucleotides are TGCAGCACTCCTAGCGGTAGCACAGATACGCAGTATTTT. Translation gives CSTPSGSTDTQYF.